The following is a TCR beta chain sequence with its context. In the original analysis: Estimation of nucleated cell counts relied on the amplification of reference gene primers. Using immunoSEQ multiplex PCR, the repertoire was profiled, and TCRdb retains in-frame clones only, with some absent. V and J calls plus clone size are reproduced from that table; the DNA served to infer D and trimming. The sample contains roughly 130,000 clones, approximately 80% of which appear only once. This entry is derived from a study of blood T cell repertoires in COVID-19. V shed 7 bases and J 6 bases; nucleotides not matched to a gene: 7. The CDR3 length is 13 residues. Germline loops: CDR1 SQVTM, CDR2 ANQGSEA. The participants were between 18 and 89 years old and came from 24 US areas.

The sample was PBMCs or T cells enriched from blood (not recorded which). The chain joins TRBV29-1 to TRBJ2-1, with 9 bases that match TRBD2. The clonotype was recovered from a man in his fifties who had recovered from COVID-19. CDR3 protein: CSATSGSFNEQFF. CDR3 nucleotide sequence: TGCAGCGCGACTAGCGGTTCATTCAATGAGCAGTTCTTC.